These 18 T cell receptor beta chains were all obtained from the same sample, sequenced in a study of early T cells in non-severe SARS-CoV-2 infection. TCRdb fed the 5' RACE reads into MiXCR, producing one record per CDR3 protein. In the table there are about 77,000 distinct CDR3 sequences, about 17% of which are singletons. Sequenced input: whole blood. Receptors were obtained from an adult who was a healthcare worker with PCR-confirmed SARS-CoV-2 infection or an uninfected control (not recorded which).

The chain couples TRBV7-9 to TRBJ1-2; D perhaps matches TRBD1 (5 bases). The V gene's germline CDR1 is SEHNR and CDR2 FQNEAQ (reference sequence). Trimming took off 1 base at V and 0 bases at J, with 9 bases between the two ends. This CDR3 contains 15 residues. This chain's CDR3 is CASSLERGANYGYTF. The DNA for the CDR3 is TGTGCCAGCAGCTTAGAGAGGGGAGCTAACTATGGCTACACCTTC.

V usage is TRBV7-6 and J usage is TRBJ2-3; 10 bases align to TRBD2. The CDR3 has 16 amino acids. The germline gives CDR1 SGHVS, CDR2 FNYEAQ. J gave up 0 bases and V 3 bases, and 3 bases lay outside the gene matches. The CDR3 loop is CASSLPSGGSTDTQYF. The CDR3 nucleotides read TGTGCCAGCAGCTTGCCTAGCGGGGGTAGCACAGATACGCAGTATTTT.

The sample holds a few counts of this clonotype. This chain connects TRBV29-1 to TRBJ2-7; 8 nucleotides line up with TRBD1. The CDR3 covers 18 residues. The germline V gene encodes CDR1 SQVTM and CDR2 ANQGSEA. With V trimmed by 1 base and J by 2 bases, 16 bases remained unmatched. CDR3 bases: TGCAGCGTTGAAGGCCTTCTCCGGACAGGGTCTTCCCCCTACGAGCAGTACTTC. Translating it yields CSVEGLLRTGSSPYEQYF.

The V gene is TRBV24-1, the J gene TRBJ2-1; 8 bases match TRBD2. Unmatched junction bases numbered 3, after V lost 1 base and J lost 8 bases. The germline CDR1 and CDR2 sequences are KGHDR and SFDVKD. The CDR3 is 14 residues long. The CDR3 region has the DNA TGTGCCACCAGTGATTTAGGACTAGCCGATGAGCAGTTCTTC. Amino acid sequence: CATSDLGLADEQFF.

The V call is TRBV29-1, the J call TRBJ2-7; weak D call: TRBD2 (6 bases). The CDR3 totals 13 residues. Germline CDR1 is SQVTM and CDR2 is ANQGSEA. Trimming pared 7 bases from V and 0 bases from J, leaving 13 bases between. DNA of the CDR3: TGCAGCGCCCTGCACGGGAGCTCCTACGAGCAGTACTTC. This codes for CSALHGSSYEQYF.

The chain uses TRBV19 and TRBJ2-2, with 10 bases matching TRBD2. The CDR3 loop spans 14 amino acids. V was clipped by 10 bases and J by 4 bases; unmatched bases: 6. The germline V gene encodes CDR1 LNHDA and CDR2 SQIVND (reference sequence). CDR3 in amino acids: CATSGRASTGELFF. In DNA, the CDR3 is TGTGCCACAAGCGGGAGGGCCAGCACCGGGGAGCTGTTTTTT.

This clonotype was counted only a few times. The gene calls are TRBV10-3 and TRBJ2-1; 10 nucleotides align to TRBD2. The trim removed 4 bases at V and 5 bases at J, leaving 2 bases unmatched. Germline V gene lookup returns CDR1 ENHRY and CDR2 SYGVKD. This CDR3 spans 14 amino acids. CDR3 DNA sequence: TGTGCCATCAGTGCGGGACTAGCGAACAATGAGCAGTTCTTC. It is translated as CAISAGLANNEQFF.

Written as DNA, the CDR3 is TGTGCCACCAAAGAGACAGGGGGCAAAAACATTCAGTACTTC. It encodes CATKETGGKNIQYF. V is TRBV24-1 and J is TRBJ2-4, with 9 positions matching TRBD1. V trimming: 8 bases; J trimming: 3 bases; junction bases outside the gene matches: 4. The germline CDR1 and CDR2 sequences are KGHDR and SFDVKD. This CDR3 region has 14 residues.

The chain joins TRBV6-6 to TRBJ1-3; D unresolved. The V and J ends lost 6 bases and 11 bases respectively, with 14 bases between them. Germline V gene data show CDR1 as MNHNY and CDR2 as SVGAGI (reference sequence). This CDR3 has 12 amino acids. The CDR3 nucleotides are TGTGCCAGCAGCCACGACTCCTTGGCCATATATTTT. It translates to CASSHDSLAIYF.

Only a few counts were recorded for this clonotype. This rearrangement joins TRBV10-3 to TRBJ2-1, with 8 bases that match TRBD2. Germline CDR1 and CDR2: ENHRY and SYGVKD. The CDR3 consists of 16 residues. The V and J ends lost 4 bases and 6 bases, in that order; junction bases with no gene match: 11. The CDR3: CAISVSGTSSLNEQFF. CDR3 in DNA: TGTGCCATCAGTGTTTCCGGGACTAGTTCTCTCAATGAGCAGTTCTTC.

This clonotype was found a few times. The DNA of the CDR3 is TGTGCCACCAGTGATTCGAGACAGGGTAGTCAGCCCCAGCATTTT. Protein product: CATSDSRQGSQPQHF. The gene calls are TRBV24-1 and TRBJ1-5, with 7 bases that match TRBD1. The CDR3 runs 15 residues. Germline CDR1 is KGHDR and CDR2 is SFDVKD. J gave up 6 bases and V 2 bases, and 6 bases lay outside the gene matches.

The V gene is TRBV20-1, the J gene TRBJ1-4; TRBD1 is a possible D gene (5 bases). The CDR3 runs 13 residues. Per the germline V gene, CDR1 is DFQATT and CDR2 is SNEGSKA (reference sequence). V dropped 3 bases and J dropped 7 bases, with 12 bases sitting between them. This CDR3 reads CSARGRNPEKLFF. The CDR3 nucleotides are TGCAGTGCTAGGGGGCGGAATCCTGAAAAACTGTTTTTT.

This clonotype was detected ten times or more. V gene TRBV5-1 combines with J gene TRBJ2-2; 8 nucleotides line up with TRBD2. The CDR3 runs to 14 residues. Trimming removed 6 bases from V and 5 bases from J; junction bases left unmatched: 6. Germline lookup yields CDR1 SGHRS and CDR2 YFSETQ. The CDR3 nucleotides read TGCGCCAGCACCACAGCGGGGGAAACCGGGGAGCTGTTTTTT. It yields the protein CASTTAGETGELFF.

The J gene is TRBJ2-7, the V gene TRBV2; 7 bases align to TRBD1. Trimming cost V 3 bases and J 2 bases; bases outside gene matches: 10. CDR3 size: 16 residues. In germline, CDR1 is SNHLY, CDR2 FYNNEI. CDR3 DNA sequence: TGTGCCAGCAGTGATGGTGCCGGGACAGAGACCTACGAGCAGTACTTC. It codes for CASSDGAGTETYEQYF.

The V gene is TRBV10-1, the J gene TRBJ1-5; TRBD1 might be the D (6 bases). Germline assignment: CDR1 WNHNN and CDR2 SYGVQD (reference sequence). The CDR3 has 13 residues. V was clipped by 3 bases and J by 5 bases, with 8 bases between them. The CDR3 bases are TGCGCCAGCAGTGAAGGGGGGGATCAGCCCCAGCATTTT. This sequence encodes CASSEGGDQPQHF.

This clonotype turned up a few times. J is TRBJ1-1 and V is TRBV29-1; D uncertain. The CDR3 has 11 residues. Between the trimmed V and J ends, which lost 3 bases and 7 bases, there was a span of 9 bases. Germline loops: CDR1 SQVTM, CDR2 ANQGSEA. CDR3 in DNA: TGCAGCGTTGAGAAAAACGGTGAAGCTTTCTTT. Protein sequence: CSVEKNGEAFF. The whole variable domain, filled in from reference TRBV29-1 and TRBJ1-1, reads SAVISQKPSRDICQRGTSLTIQCQVDSQVTMMFWYRQQPGQSLTLIATANQGSEATYESGFVIDKFPISRPNLTFSTLTVSNMSPEDSSIYLCSVEKNGEAFFGQGTRLTVV.

This clonotype was seen only a few times. The chain combines TRBV7-9 with TRBJ2-7, with 7 bases matching TRBD1. Germline V gene lookup returns CDR1 SEHNR and CDR2 FQNEAQ (reference sequence). V shed 1 base and J 0 bases; nucleotides not matched to a gene: 6. The CDR3 is 16 amino acids. CDR3 amino acids: CASSLEGTANSYEQYF. CDR3 sequence (DNA): TGTGCCAGCAGCTTAGAGGGGACAGCGAACTCCTACGAGCAGTACTTC.

The V gene is TRBV27, the J gene TRBJ2-7; 9 bases agree with TRBD1. The V gene's germline CDR1 is MNHEY and CDR2 SMNVEV (reference sequence). Losses at the gene ends were 5 bases for V and 5 bases for J; bases not matched to a gene: 13. This CDR3 has 16 amino acids. CDR3 protein: CASSKLQGAKSNEQYF. Written as DNA, the CDR3 is TGTGCCAGCAGTAAATTACAGGGGGCGAAGTCAAACGAGCAGTACTTC.